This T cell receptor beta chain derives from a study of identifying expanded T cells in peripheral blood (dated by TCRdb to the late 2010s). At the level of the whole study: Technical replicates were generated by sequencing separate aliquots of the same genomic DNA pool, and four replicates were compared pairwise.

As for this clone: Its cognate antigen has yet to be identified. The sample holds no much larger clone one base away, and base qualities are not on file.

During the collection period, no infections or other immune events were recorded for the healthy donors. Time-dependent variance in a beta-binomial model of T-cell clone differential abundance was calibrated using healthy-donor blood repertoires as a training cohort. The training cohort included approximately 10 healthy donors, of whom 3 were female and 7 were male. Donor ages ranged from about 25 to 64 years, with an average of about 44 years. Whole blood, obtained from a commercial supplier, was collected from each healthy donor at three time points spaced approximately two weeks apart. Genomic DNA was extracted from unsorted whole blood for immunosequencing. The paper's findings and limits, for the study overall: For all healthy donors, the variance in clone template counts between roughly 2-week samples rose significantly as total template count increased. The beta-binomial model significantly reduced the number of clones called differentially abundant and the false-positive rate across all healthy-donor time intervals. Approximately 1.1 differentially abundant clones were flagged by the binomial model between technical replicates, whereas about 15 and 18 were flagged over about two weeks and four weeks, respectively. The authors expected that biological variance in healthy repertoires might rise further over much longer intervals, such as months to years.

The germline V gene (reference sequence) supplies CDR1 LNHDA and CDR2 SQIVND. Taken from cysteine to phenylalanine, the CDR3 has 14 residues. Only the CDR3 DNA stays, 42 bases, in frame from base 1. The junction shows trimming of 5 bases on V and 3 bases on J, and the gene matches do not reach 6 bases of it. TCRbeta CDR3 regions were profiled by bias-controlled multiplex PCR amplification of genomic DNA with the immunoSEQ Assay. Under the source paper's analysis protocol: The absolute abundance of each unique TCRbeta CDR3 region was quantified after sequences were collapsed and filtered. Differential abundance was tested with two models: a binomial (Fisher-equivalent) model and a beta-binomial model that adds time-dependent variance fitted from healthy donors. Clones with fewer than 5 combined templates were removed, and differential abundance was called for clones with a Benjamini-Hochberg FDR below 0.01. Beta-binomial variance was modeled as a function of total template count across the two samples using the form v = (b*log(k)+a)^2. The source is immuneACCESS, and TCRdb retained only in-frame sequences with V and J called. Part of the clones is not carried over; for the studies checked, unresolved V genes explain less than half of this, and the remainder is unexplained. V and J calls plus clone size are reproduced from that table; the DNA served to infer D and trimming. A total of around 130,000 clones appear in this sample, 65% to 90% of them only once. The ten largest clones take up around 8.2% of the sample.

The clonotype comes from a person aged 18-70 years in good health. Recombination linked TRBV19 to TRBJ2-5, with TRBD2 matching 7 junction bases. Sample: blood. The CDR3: CASSSAAGEETQYF. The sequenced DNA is TGTGCCAGTAGTTCGGCGGCGGGGGAAGAGACCCAGTACTTC.